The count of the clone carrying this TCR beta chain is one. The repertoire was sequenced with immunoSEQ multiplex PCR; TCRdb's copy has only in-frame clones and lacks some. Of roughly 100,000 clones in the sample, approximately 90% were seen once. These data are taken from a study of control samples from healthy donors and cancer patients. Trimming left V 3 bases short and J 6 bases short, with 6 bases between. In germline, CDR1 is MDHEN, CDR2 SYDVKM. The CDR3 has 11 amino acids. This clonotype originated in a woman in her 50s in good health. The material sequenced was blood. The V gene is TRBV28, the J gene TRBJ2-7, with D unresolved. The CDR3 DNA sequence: TGTGCCAGCAGTTTCCGCCGCGAGCAGTACTTC. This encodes CASSFRREQYF.